This paragraph covers one T cell receptor (beta chain) sequence. TCRdb's copy holds only in-frame clones and misses some; the assay was immunoSEQ multiplex PCR. The sample includes some 80,000 clones, roughly 93% of them seen just once. The data are from a study of T cell changes during pregnancy in multiple sclerosis. This TCR came from a female donor with multiple sclerosis, enrolled in a pregnancy study. This specimen was peripheral blood, taken in the third trimester of pregnancy.

Here the CDR3 reads CASSGRRDRHNEKLFF. CDR3 nucleotide sequence: TGTGCCAGCAGCGGTCGCCGGGACAGACATAATGAAAAACTGTTTTTT. This rearrangement joins TRBV7-9 to TRBJ1-4, with TRBD1 matching 7 bases. The CDR3 spans 16 residues. Trimming at V came to 5 bases and at J to 4 bases, leaving 10 bases not matched to a gene. Germline V gives CDR1 SEHNR, CDR2 FQNEAQ (reference sequence).